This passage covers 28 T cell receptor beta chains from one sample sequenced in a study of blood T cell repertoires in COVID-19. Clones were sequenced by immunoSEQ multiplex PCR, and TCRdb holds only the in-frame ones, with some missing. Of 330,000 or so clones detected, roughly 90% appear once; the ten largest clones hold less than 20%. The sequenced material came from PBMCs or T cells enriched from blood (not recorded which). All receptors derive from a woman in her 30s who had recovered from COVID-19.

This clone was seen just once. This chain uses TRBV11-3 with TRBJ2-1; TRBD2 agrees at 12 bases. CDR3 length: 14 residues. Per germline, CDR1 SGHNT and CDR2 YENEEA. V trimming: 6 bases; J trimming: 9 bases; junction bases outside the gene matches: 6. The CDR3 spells CASRLAGGDAEQFF. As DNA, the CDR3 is TGTGCCAGCAGACTAGCGGGGGGCGACGCTGAGCAGTTCTTC.

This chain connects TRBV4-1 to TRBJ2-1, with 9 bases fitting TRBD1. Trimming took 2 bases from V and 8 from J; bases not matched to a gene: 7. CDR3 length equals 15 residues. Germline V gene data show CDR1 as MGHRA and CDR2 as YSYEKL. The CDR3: CASSQIPDRGDEQFF. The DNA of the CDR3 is TGCGCCAGCAGCCAAATACCGGACAGGGGCGATGAGCAGTTCTTC.

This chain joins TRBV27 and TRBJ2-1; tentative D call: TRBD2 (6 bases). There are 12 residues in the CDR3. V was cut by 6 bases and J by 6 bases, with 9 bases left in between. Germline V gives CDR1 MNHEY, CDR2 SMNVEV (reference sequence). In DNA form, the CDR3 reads TGTGCCAGCAGGGAACTAGCCAATGAGCAGTTCTTC. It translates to CASRELANEQFF.

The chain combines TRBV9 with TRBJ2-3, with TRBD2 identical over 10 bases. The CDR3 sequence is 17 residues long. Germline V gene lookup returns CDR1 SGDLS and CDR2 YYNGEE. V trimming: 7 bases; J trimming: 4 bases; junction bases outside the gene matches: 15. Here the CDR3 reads CASSKGHSGRFPDTQYF. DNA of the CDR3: TGTGCCAGCTCCAAGGGGCATAGCGGGAGGTTCCCAGATACGCAGTATTTT.

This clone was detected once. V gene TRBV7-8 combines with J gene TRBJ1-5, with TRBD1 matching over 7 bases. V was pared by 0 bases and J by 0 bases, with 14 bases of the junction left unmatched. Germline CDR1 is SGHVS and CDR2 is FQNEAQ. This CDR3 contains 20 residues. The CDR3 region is CASSLARQGVNWYSNQPQHF. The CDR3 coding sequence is TGTGCCAGCAGCTTAGCCAGACAGGGAGTCAATTGGTATAGCAATCAGCCCCAGCATTTT. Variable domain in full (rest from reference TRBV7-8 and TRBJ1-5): GAGVSQSPRYKVAKRGQDVALRCDPISGHVSLFWYQQALGQGPEFLTYFQNEAQLDKSGLPSDRFFAERPEGSVSTLKIQRTQQEDSAVYLCASSLARQGVNWYSNQPQHFGDGTRLSIL.

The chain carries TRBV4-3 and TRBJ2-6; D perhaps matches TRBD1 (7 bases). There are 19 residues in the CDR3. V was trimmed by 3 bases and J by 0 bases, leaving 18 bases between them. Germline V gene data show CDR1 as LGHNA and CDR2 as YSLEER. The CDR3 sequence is CASSQADRRGSSGANVLTF. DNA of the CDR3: TGCGCCAGCAGCCAGGCGGACAGGCGGGGAAGCTCTGGGGCCAACGTCCTGACTTTC.

The CDR3 bases are TGTGCCAGCAGCGCCCCTTTGAGTCCTGAAGCTTTCTTT. Encoded protein: CASSAPLSPEAFF. The chain combines TRBV25-1 with TRBJ1-1; no firm D call. The CDR3 runs to 13 residues. Germline V gene data show CDR1 as MGHDK and CDR2 as SYGVNS. Trimming took 6 bases from V and 6 from J, leaving 14 bases between them.

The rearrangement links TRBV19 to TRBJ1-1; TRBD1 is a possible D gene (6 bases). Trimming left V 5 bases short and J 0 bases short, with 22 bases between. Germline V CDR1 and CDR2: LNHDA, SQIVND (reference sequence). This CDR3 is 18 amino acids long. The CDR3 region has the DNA TGTGCCAGTAGTGTCGGGACAAAAAGAGGGACCATGAACACTGAAGCTTTCTTT. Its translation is CASSVGTKRGTMNTEAFF.

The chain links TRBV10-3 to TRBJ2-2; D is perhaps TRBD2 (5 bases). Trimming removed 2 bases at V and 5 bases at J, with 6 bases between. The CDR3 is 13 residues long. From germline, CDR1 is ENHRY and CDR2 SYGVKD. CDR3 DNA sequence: TGTGCCATCAGTGAGGAGGGAACCGGGGAGCTGTTTTTT. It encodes CAISEEGTGELFF.

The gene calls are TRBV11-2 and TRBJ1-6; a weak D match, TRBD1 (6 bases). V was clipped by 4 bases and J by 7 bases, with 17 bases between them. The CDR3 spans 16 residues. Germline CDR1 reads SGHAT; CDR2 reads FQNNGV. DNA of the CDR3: TGTGCCAGCAGCTCCCTCTGGGCAGGGGAGAATTCACCCCTCCACTTT. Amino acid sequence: CASSSLWAGENSPLHF.

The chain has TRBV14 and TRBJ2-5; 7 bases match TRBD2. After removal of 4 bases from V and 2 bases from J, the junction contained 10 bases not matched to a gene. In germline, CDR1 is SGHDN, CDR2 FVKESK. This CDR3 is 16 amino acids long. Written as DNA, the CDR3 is TGTGCCAGCAGCCCCCAAGGGCTGGGACTACAAGAGACCCAGTACTTC. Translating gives CASSPQGLGLQETQYF.

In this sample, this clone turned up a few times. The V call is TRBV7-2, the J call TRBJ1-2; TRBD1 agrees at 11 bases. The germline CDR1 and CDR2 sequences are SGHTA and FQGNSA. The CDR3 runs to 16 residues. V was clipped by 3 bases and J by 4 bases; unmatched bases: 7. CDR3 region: CASSFDRTGGGYGYTF. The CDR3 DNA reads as TGTGCCAGCAGCTTCGATCGGACAGGGGGCGGCTATGGCTACACCTTC.

The CDR3, as DNA: TGTGCCAGTAGAAGACTAGCGGGAGATCGCGAGCAGTACTTC. Translated, it gives CASRRLAGDREQYF. The genes are TRBV19 and TRBJ2-7; 12 nucleotides line up with TRBD2. Germline CDR1 and CDR2: LNHDA and SQIVND (reference sequence). The CDR3 is 14 amino acids. J lost 6 bases, V lost 6 bases, and 6 bases had no gene match.

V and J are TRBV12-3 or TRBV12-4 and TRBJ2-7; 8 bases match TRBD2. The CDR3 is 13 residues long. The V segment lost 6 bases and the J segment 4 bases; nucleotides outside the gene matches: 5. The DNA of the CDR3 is TGTGCCAGCAGGGGGACTAGGGTGTACGAGCAGTACTTC. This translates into CASRGTRVYEQYF.

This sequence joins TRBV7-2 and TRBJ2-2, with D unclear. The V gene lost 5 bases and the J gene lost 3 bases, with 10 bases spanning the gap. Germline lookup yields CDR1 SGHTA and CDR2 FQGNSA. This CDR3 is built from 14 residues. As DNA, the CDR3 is TGTGCCAGCAGCCCCGACTCTTACACCGGGGAGCTGTTTTTT. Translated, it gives CASSPDSYTGELFF.

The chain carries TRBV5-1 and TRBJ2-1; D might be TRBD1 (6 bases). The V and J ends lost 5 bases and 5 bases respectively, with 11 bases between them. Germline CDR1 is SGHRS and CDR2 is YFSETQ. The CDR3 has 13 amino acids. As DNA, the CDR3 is TGCGCCAGCAGAAAGGACAGAAACAATGAGCAGTTCTTC. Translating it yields CASRKDRNNEQFF.

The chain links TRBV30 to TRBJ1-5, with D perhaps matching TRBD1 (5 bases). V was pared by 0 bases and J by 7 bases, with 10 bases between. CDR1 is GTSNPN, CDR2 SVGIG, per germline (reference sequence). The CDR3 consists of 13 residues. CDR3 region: CAWSVQGGQPQHF. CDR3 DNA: TGTGCCTGGAGTGTCCAGGGAGGGCAGCCCCAGCATTTT.

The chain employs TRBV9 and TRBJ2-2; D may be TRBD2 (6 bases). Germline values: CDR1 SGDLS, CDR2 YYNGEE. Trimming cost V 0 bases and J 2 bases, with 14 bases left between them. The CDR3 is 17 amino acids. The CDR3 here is CASSVEWDWINTGELFF. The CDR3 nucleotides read TGTGCCAGCAGCGTAGAGTGGGACTGGATAAACACCGGGGAGCTGTTTTTT.

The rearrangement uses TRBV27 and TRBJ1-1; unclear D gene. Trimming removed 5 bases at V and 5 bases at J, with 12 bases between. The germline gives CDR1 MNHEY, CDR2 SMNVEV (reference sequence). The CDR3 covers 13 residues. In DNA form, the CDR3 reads TGTGCCAGCAGTCCCCTATACGGGACTGAAGCTTTCTTT. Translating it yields CASSPLYGTEAFF.

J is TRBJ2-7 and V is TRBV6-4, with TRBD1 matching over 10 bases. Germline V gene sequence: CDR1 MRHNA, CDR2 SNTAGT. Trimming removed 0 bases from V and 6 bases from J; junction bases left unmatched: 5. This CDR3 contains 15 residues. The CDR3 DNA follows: TGTGCCAGCAGTGACTCGATGGACAGGGGGTGCGAGCAGTACTTC. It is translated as CASSDSMDRGCEQYF.

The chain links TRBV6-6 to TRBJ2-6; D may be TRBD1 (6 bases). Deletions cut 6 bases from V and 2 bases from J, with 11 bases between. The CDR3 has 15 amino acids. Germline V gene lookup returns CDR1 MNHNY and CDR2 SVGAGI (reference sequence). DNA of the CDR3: TGTGCCAGCAGACCCACAGGGACTGGGGCCAACGTCCTGACTTTC. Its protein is CASRPTGTGANVLTF.

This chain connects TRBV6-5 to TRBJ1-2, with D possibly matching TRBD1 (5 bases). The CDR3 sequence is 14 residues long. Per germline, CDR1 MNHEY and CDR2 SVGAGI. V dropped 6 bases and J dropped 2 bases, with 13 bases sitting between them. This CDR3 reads CASSPLGGNYGYTF. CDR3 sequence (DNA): TGTGCCAGCAGCCCCCTGGGGGGGAACTATGGCTACACCTTC.

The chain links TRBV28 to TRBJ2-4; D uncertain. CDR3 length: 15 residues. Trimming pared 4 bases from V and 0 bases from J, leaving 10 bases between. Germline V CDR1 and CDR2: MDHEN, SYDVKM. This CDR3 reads CASSSTVLAKNIQYF. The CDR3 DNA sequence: TGTGCCAGCAGTTCTACTGTTCTAGCCAAAAACATTCAGTACTTC.

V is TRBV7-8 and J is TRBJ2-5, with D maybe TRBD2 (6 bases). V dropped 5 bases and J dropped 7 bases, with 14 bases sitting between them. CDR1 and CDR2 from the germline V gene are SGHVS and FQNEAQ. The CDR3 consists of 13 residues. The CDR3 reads CASSPPVGGTQYF. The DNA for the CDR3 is TGTGCCAGCAGCCCGCCCGTCGGGGGGACCCAGTACTTC.

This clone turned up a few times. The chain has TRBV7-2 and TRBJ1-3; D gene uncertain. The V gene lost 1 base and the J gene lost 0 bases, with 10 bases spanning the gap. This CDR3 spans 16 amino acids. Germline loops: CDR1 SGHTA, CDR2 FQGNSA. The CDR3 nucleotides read TGTGCCAGCAGCTTAGTAGCGCAGGTCTCTGGAAACACCATATATTTT. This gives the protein CASSLVAQVSGNTIYF.

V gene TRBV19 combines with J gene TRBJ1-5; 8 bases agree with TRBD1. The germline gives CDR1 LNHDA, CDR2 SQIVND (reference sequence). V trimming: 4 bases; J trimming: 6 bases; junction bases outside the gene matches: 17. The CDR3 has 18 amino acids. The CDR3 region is CASSTKMTGVGRFQPQHF. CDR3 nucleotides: TGTGCCAGTAGTACGAAGATGACAGGGGTTGGTAGATTTCAGCCCCAGCATTTT.

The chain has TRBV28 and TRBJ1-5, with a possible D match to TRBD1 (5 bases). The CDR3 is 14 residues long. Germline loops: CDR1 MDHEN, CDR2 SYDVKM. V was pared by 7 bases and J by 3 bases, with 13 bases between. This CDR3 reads CASIPGGINQPQHF. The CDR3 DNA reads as TGTGCCAGCATCCCGGGGGGAATCAATCAGCCCCAGCATTTT.

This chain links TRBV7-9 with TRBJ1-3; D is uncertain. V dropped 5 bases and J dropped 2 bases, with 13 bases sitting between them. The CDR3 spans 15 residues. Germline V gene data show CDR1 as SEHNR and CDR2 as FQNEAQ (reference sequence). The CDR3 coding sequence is TGTGCCAGCAGCAAATCAGGTACCCCTGGAAACACCATATATTTT. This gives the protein CASSKSGTPGNTIYF.